The 5 T cell receptor beta chains below come from one sample, sequenced in a study of cytomegalovirus exposure and HLA in healthy donors. The PCR had 60 Vbeta and 13 Jbeta primers. Clones were sequenced by immunoSEQ multiplex PCR, and TCRdb holds only the in-frame ones, with some missing. The top ten clones hold around 22% of a sample with 80,000 or so clones, over 65% of them seen once. Sequencing was performed on PBMCs. The receptors originated from a man aged 25-45 years in good health and CMV-seropositive.

This clone was seen a handful of times. This chain uses TRBV11-1 with TRBJ1-6, with 7 bases lining up with TRBD1. Trimming cost V 3 bases and J 6 bases; bases outside gene matches: 5. The CDR3 runs to 15 residues. Germline V gives CDR1 SGHAT, CDR2 FQDESV (reference sequence). The CDR3 bases are TGTGCCAGCAGCTTTTTGGGACAGTCTAATTCACCCCTCCACTTT. Translation gives CASSFLGQSNSPLHF. Drawing the rest from reference TRBV11-1 and TRBJ1-6, the complete variable domain is EAEVAQSPRYKITEKSQAVAFWCDPISGHATLYWYRQILGQGPELLVQFQDESVVDDSQLPKDRFSAERLKGVDSTLKIQPAELGDSAMYLCASSFLGQSNSPLHFGNGTRLTVT.

V gene TRBV27 combines with J gene TRBJ2-1; 8 positions agree with TRBD1. CDR3 size: 15 residues. Trimming took 5 bases from V and 5 from J; bases not matched to a gene: 8. CDR1 is MNHEY, CDR2 SMNVEV, per germline (reference sequence). The CDR3 loop is CASSRTGRLNNEQFF. The DNA for the CDR3 is TGTGCCAGCAGTAGGACAGGGCGACTAAACAATGAGCAGTTCTTC.

The chain employs TRBV4-2 and TRBJ2-7; the D gene is possibly TRBD2 (6 bases). Between the trimmed V and J ends, which lost 0 bases and 6 bases, there was a span of 15 bases. CDR3 length equals 15 residues. The germline V gene has CDR1 LGHNA and CDR2 YNFKEQ. CDR3 residues: CASSQDGSSMIEQYF. CDR3 nucleotides: TGTGCCAGCAGCCAAGACGGGAGCTCTATGATCGAGCAGTACTTC.

This clone has just a few counts. The chain links TRBV9 to TRBJ1-1; maybe TRBD1 (5 bases). CDR3 length: 15 amino acids. Trimming cost V 0 bases and J 1 base, with 10 bases left between them. Germline V gives CDR1 SGDLS, CDR2 YYNGEE. In DNA, the CDR3 is TGTGCCAGCAGCGTAGTACGGGGGAGGAACACTGAAGCTTTCTTT. It yields the protein CASSVVRGRNTEAFF.

Concerning this clone: At the DNA level, this CDR3 is encoded by other sequences in the same sample as well. The chain recombines TRBV7-3 with TRBJ2-7; 9 bases agree with TRBD1. The CDR3 consists of 15 residues. Unmatched junction bases numbered 0, after V lost 0 bases and J lost 0 bases. Germline lookup yields CDR1 SGHTA and CDR2 FQGTGA. Here the CDR3 DNA reads TGTGCCAGCAGCTTAACGGGACAGGGCTCCTACGAGCAGTACTTC. It specifies CASSLTGQGSYEQYF.